A single sample gave rise to the 25 T cell receptor beta chains below, sequenced in a study of T cell changes during pregnancy in multiple sclerosis. Sequenced by immunoSEQ multiplex PCR; TCRdb stores in-frame clones only, minus some. Counted here are tens of thousands of clones, approximately 87% occurring once; the ten biggest clones make up approximately 5%. Sequencing used peripheral blood, obtained in the second trimester of pregnancy. Every receptor here comes from a female donor in good health, enrolled as a control in a pregnancy study.

The chain links TRBV29-1 to TRBJ1-5; 8 bases match TRBD1. The V gene end was trimmed by 8 bases and the J gene end by 0 bases; junction bases not matched to a gene: 3. CDR1 and CDR2 from the germline V gene are SQVTM and ANQGSEA. This CDR3 has 13 residues. The DNA for the CDR3 is TGCAGCCCCGGACAGGGTAGCAATCAGCCCCAGCATTTT. It translates to CSPGQGSNQPQHF.

This chain connects TRBV6-6 to TRBJ2-7; D call uncertain. The CDR3 consists of 14 residues. Per the germline V gene, CDR1 is MNHNY and CDR2 is SVGAGI (reference sequence). Trimming stripped 5 bases from V and 0 bases from J, with 11 bases between. CDR3 loop: CASSSDLSSYEQYF. In DNA, the CDR3 is TGTGCCAGCAGTAGCGACTTGAGCTCCTACGAGCAGTACTTC.

V usage is TRBV19 and J usage is TRBJ2-2, with D perhaps matching TRBD2 (5 bases). The V end was cut by 3 bases, the J end by 3 bases, with 11 bases between. Germline V lookup: CDR1 LNHDA, CDR2 SQIVND (reference sequence). The CDR3 spans 15 residues. CDR3 in DNA: TGTGCCAGTAGTATTACCGGGGTGGACACCGGGGAGCTGTTTTTT. This sequence encodes CASSITGVDTGELFF.

The V call is TRBV11-3, the J call TRBJ1-1, with 9 bases lining up with TRBD1. The CDR3 is 13 amino acids. The germline gives CDR1 SGHNT, CDR2 YENEEA. With 4 bases clipped from V and 3 bases from J, the junction kept 0 bases outside the gene matches. The CDR3 DNA is TGTGCCAGCAGCTGGACAGGGGACACTGAAGCTTTCTTT. Its protein product is CASSWTGDTEAFF.

This chain connects TRBV5-8 to TRBJ1-1, with TRBD1 matching 7 bases. There are 13 residues in the CDR3. J lost 5 bases, V lost 6 bases, and 7 bases had no gene match. Germline values: CDR1 SGHTS, CDR2 YDEGEE. The CDR3 sequence: CASKMDRLTEAFF. CDR3 DNA: TGTGCCAGCAAAATGGACAGGTTGACTGAAGCTTTCTTT.

This chain links TRBV5-4 with TRBJ2-3; 7 nucleotides agree with TRBD2. This CDR3 contains 15 residues. CDR1 is SGHNT and CDR2 is YYREEE in the germline V gene (reference sequence). V lost 0 bases and J lost 4; bases outside the gene matches: 5. The CDR3 is CASSLVLGGADTQYF. The CDR3 coding sequence is TGTGCCAGCAGCTTGGTTCTGGGAGGGGCAGATACGCAGTATTTT.

V is TRBV7-6 and J is TRBJ2-1, with TRBD2 matching 16 bases. Germline V gene data show CDR1 as SGHVS and CDR2 as FNYEAQ. Germline trimming cut 5 bases from V and 6 bases from J; bases unmatched to any gene: 10. The CDR3 length is 18 residues. The CDR3 loop is CASSQGLAGGPNFNEQFF. CDR3 bases: TGTGCCAGCAGCCAGGGACTAGCGGGAGGGCCGAATTTCAATGAGCAGTTCTTC.

The chain combines TRBV7-2 with TRBJ2-1; TRBD2 might be the D (7 bases). V was cut by 3 bases and J by 3 bases, with 18 bases left in between. Germline V gives CDR1 SGHTA, CDR2 FQGNSA. This CDR3 contains 17 residues. In DNA, the CDR3 is TGTGCCAGCAGCTTGGCGGTAGGGGGGGGCGGCTACAATGAGCAGTTCTTC. Encoded protein: CASSLAVGGGGYNEQFF.

This rearrangement joins TRBV5-1 to TRBJ2-1, with 9 bases that match TRBD2. This CDR3 comprises 15 residues. After removal of 3 bases from V and 5 bases from J, the junction contained 6 bases not matched to a gene. The germline CDR1 and CDR2 sequences are SGHRS and YFSETQ. CDR3 amino acids: CASSWMTSGNNEQFF. The CDR3 nucleotides read TGCGCCAGCAGCTGGATGACTAGCGGTAACAATGAGCAGTTCTTC. Combining the CDR3 with reference TRBV5-1 and TRBJ2-1 gives the whole variable domain KAGVTQTPRYLIKTRGQQVTLSCSPISGHRSVSWYQQTPGQGLQFLFEYFSETQRNKGNFPGRFSGRQFSNSRSEMNVSTLELGDSALYLCASSWMTSGNNEQFFGPGTRLTVL.

The chain couples TRBV14 to TRBJ2-3; D remains ambiguous. V dropped 8 bases and J dropped 1 base, with 10 bases sitting between them. This CDR3 is built from 13 residues. Germline V gene sequence: CDR1 SGHDN, CDR2 FVKESK. In DNA, the CDR3 is TGTGCCAGCCGCTCATCAGGCACAGATACGCAGTATTTT. Encoded protein: CASRSSGTDTQYF.

The chain couples TRBV29-1 to TRBJ2-7; 11 bases agree with TRBD2. Germline loops: CDR1 SQVTM, CDR2 ANQGSEA. The CDR3 runs to 15 residues. Unmatched junction bases numbered 7, after V lost 6 bases and J lost 0 bases. DNA for the CDR3: TGCAGCGTAATTTTAGCGGGAGGGCCCTCCTACGAGCAGTACTTC. Amino acids: CSVILAGGPSYEQYF.

The chain carries TRBV30 and TRBJ2-3, with 8 bases fitting TRBD2. Germline CDR1 GTSNPN, CDR2 SVGIG (reference sequence). J gave up 0 bases and V 1 base, and 15 bases lay outside the gene matches. CDR3 length: 19 residues. The CDR3 nucleotides are TGTGCCTGGAGTGCCTGGGACTGGCGGGGGGCCACGAGCACAGATACGCAGTATTTT. Its translation is CAWSAWDWRGATSTDTQYF. Drawing the rest from reference TRBV30 and TRBJ2-3, the complete variable domain is SQTIHQWPATLVQPVGSPLSLECTVEGTSNPNLYWYRQAAGRGLQLLFYSVGIGQISSEVPQNLSASRPQDRQFILSSKKLLLSDSGFYLCAWSAWDWRGATSTDTQYFGPGTRLTVL.

The chain joins TRBV11-2 to TRBJ1-1; 7 nucleotides match TRBD1. V shed 6 bases and J 3 bases; nucleotides not matched to a gene: 4. The CDR3 length is 13 residues. Germline-derived CDR1 and CDR2 are SGHAT and FQNNGV. CDR3 bases: TGTGCCAGCAGTCACGACAGGGACACTGAAGCTTTCTTT. It translates to CASSHDRDTEAFF.

The chain recombines TRBV5-1 with TRBJ2-2, with TRBD2 identical over 7 bases. The CDR3 loop spans 15 amino acids. Germline values: CDR1 SGHRS, CDR2 YFSETQ. V was pared by 8 bases and J by 0 bases, with 7 bases of the junction left unmatched. CDR3 nucleotides: TGCGCCAGTAGCCCTAGCGGAGCGAACACCGGGGAGCTGTTTTTT. This encodes CASSPSGANTGELFF.

CDR3 loop: CASSLPWTGYPALGNTIYF. CDR3 nucleotides: TGTGCCAGCAGCCTTCCCTGGACAGGCTACCCCGCTCTTGGAAACACCATATATTTT. The rearrangement links TRBV5-6 to TRBJ1-3; 7 positions agree with TRBD1. The CDR3 loop spans 19 amino acids. Germline-derived CDR1 and CDR2 are SGHDT and YYEEEE. The V and J ends lost 4 bases and 3 bases, in that order; junction bases with no gene match: 19. The full variable domain, rest sourced from reference TRBV5-6 and TRBJ1-3, is DAGVTQSPTHLIKTRGQQVTLRCSPKSGHDTVSWYQQALGQGPQFIFQYYEEEERQRGNFPDRFSGHQFPNYSSELNVNALLLGDSALYLCASSLPWTGYPALGNTIYFGEGSWLTVV.

This chain links TRBV30 with TRBJ1-3, with 8 nucleotides matching TRBD1. The CDR3 consists of 15 residues. The ends lost 1 base at V and 5 bases at J; junction bases unmatched: 7. Germline CDR1 GTSNPN, CDR2 SVGIG (reference sequence). The CDR3 nucleotides are TGTGCCTGGAGTGCCGCTGGGACAGGAAGAAACACCATATATTTT. Translated, it gives CAWSAAGTGRNTIYF.

The genes are TRBV5-1 and TRBJ2-5, with 10 bases aligning to TRBD2. The CDR3 totals 17 residues. Losses at the gene ends were 6 bases for V and 0 bases for J; bases not matched to a gene: 11. Germline lookup yields CDR1 SGHRS and CDR2 YFSETQ. For the CDR3, the DNA is TGCGCCAGCAACCTCGCCGGGACTAGCGCACACCAAGAGACCCAGTACTTC. This translates into CASNLAGTSAHQETQYF.

The V and J genes are TRBV11-3 and TRBJ2-7, with a weak D call TRBD2 (5 bases). Trimming cost V 3 bases and J 5 bases, with 11 bases left between them. The CDR3 length is 13 residues. Looked up from germline, CDR1 is SGHNT and CDR2 is YENEEA. As DNA, the CDR3 is TGTGCCAGCAGCTTCGAGGGATCAGACGAGCAGTACTTC. Amino acid sequence: CASSFEGSDEQYF.

The V gene is TRBV4-2, the J gene TRBJ2-7; the D gene is possibly TRBD2 (6 bases). This CDR3 is built from 13 residues. Trimming cost V 4 bases and J 5 bases, with 12 bases left between them. CDR1 LGHNA and CDR2 YNFKEQ come from the germline V gene. In DNA, the CDR3 is TGTGCCAGCAGCCGCGGGGTGGGCGACGAGCAGTACTTC. Translated, it gives CASSRGVGDEQYF.

This chain joins TRBV5-1 and TRBJ2-2, with TRBD2 identical over 13 bases. Germline values: CDR1 SGHRS, CDR2 YFSETQ. CDR3 length: 16 residues. The junction had 9 bases not matched to a gene; V was cut back by 4 bases and J by 9 bases. The DNA for the CDR3 is TGCGCCAGCAGCCTTGGACTAGCGGGGGCGCACCGGGAGCTGTTTTTT. This codes for CASSLGLAGAHRELFF.

The chain is built from TRBV6-1 and TRBJ1-5, with a possible D match to TRBD1 (5 bases). The germline V gene has CDR1 MNHNS and CDR2 SASEGT. Trimming removed 2 bases at V and 1 base at J, with 12 bases between. The CDR3 spans 16 residues. This CDR3 is CASSEKIQGSNQPQHF. The CDR3 DNA sequence: TGTGCCAGCAGTGAAAAAATTCAGGGCAGCAATCAGCCCCAGCATTTT.

The V gene is TRBV27, the J gene TRBJ1-1; 7 bases are shared with TRBD1. Germline assignment: CDR1 MNHEY and CDR2 SMNVEV (reference sequence). V shed 5 bases and J 5 bases; nucleotides not matched to a gene: 5. The CDR3 has 13 residues. In DNA form, the CDR3 reads TGTGCCAGCAGTACAGGGGTTTGGACTGAAGCTTTCTTT. This gives the protein CASSTGVWTEAFF.

This clone was detected only a few times. The chain employs TRBV6-4 and TRBJ2-3, with 9 bases that match TRBD1. This CDR3 spans 14 amino acids. Trimming took 8 bases from V and 5 from J; bases not matched to a gene: 8. Per the germline V gene, CDR1 is MRHNA and CDR2 is SNTAGT. Written as DNA, the CDR3 is TGTGCCAGCTCCGCCGCGACAGGGGGAGATACGCAGTATTTT. This sequence encodes CASSAATGGDTQYF.

This chain joins TRBV9 and TRBJ1-4, with 8 bases lining up with TRBD1. Germline V gene lookup returns CDR1 SGDLS and CDR2 YYNGEE. The J segment lost 8 bases and the V segment lost 3 bases, leaving 6 bases of the junction unmatched. The CDR3 spans 14 residues. The CDR3 spells CASSGETGEEKLFF. CDR3 DNA sequence: TGTGCCAGCAGCGGGGAGACAGGGGAAGAAAAACTGTTTTTT. The full variable domain, its missing parts supplied by reference TRBV9 and TRBJ1-4, is DSGVTQTPKHLITATGQRVTLRCSPRSGDLSVYWYQQSLDQGLQFLIQYYNGEERAKGNILERFSAQQFPDLHSELNLSSLELGDSALYFCASSGETGEEKLFFGSGTQLSVL.

The chain recombines TRBV30 with TRBJ2-2, with 7 bases that match TRBD1. The V gene's germline CDR1 is GTSNPN and CDR2 SVGIG (reference sequence). This CDR3 has 15 residues. J was trimmed by 3 bases and V by 3 bases; bases with no gene match: 7. The CDR3 DNA reads TGTGCCTGGAGCGAGGGACAGACAGACACCGGGGAGCTGTTTTTT. The encoded protein is CAWSEGQTDTGELFF.